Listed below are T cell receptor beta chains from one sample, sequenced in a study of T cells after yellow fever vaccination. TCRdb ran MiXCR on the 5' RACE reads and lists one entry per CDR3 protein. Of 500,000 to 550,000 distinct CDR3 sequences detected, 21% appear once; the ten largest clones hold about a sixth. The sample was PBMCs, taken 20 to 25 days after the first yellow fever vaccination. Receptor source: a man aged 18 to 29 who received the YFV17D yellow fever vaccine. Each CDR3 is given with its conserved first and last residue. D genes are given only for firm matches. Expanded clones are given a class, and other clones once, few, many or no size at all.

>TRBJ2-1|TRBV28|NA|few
CASSLNPATFSYNEQFF
TGTGCCAGCAGTCTAAACCCGGCTACATTCTCCTACAATGAGCAGTTCTTC
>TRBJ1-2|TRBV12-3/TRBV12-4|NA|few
CASSLRGSEGYTF
TGTGCCAGCAGTTTAAGGGGGAGTGAGGGCTACACCTTC
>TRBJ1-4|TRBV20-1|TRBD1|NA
CSASHGQGDEKLFF
TGCAGTGCTAGTCACGGACAGGGGGATGAAAAACTGTTTTTT
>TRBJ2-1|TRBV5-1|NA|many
CASTGGAVYNEQFF
TGCGCCAGCACTGGGGGCGCCGTCTACAATGAGCAGTTCTTC
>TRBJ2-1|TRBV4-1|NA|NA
CASSRMTDTAQFF
TGCGCCAGCAGCCGAATGACAGATACTGCGCAGTTCTTC
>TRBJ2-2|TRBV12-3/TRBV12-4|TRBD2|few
CASSFRAGGNTGELFF
TGTGCCAGCAGTTTTCGGGCGGGGGGTAACACCGGGGAGCTGTTTTTT
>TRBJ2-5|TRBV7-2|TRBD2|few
CASSLFGLAGEKETQYF
TGTGCCAGCAGCTTGTTCGGACTAGCGGGGGAAAAGGAGACCCAGTACTTC
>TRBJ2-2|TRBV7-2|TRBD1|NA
CASSEGQGLTGELFF
TGTGCCAGCAGCGAGGGACAGGGACTCACCGGGGAGCTGTTTTTT
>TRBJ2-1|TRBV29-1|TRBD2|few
CSVGGGGVYNEQFF
TGCAGCGTTGGTGGCGGGGGGGTCTACAATGAGCAGTTCTTC
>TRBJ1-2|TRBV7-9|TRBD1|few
CASSSPNDRDGYTF
TGTGCCAGCAGCTCACCCAATGACAGGGATGGCTACACCTTC
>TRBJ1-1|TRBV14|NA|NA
CASSPYRKLGTEAFF
TGTGCCAGCAGCCCCTACAGGAAATTGGGCACTGAAGCTTTCTTT
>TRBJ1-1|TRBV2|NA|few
CARMVSGNMNTEAFF
TGTGCCAGGATGGTTTCCGGGAACATGAACACTGAAGCTTTCTTT
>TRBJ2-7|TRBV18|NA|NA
CASSPGMSSYEQYF
TGTGCCAGCTCACCGGGCATGAGCTCCTACGAGCAGTACTTC
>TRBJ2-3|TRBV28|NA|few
CASSGPSWSLDTQYF
TGTGCCAGCAGTGGCCCTTCTTGGTCCCTAGATACGCAGTATTTT
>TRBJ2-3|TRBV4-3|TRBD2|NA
CASSLRRGGRGADTQYF
TGCGCCAGCAGCCTACGCCGCGGGGGGCGGGGGGCAGATACGCAGTATTTT
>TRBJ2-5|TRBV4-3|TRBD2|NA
CASSPRLAGGTLQETQYF
TGCGCCAGCAGCCCTCGACTAGCGGGGGGAACTCTCCAAGAGACCCAGTACTTC
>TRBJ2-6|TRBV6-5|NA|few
CASSYWGGGANVLTF
TGTGCCAGCAGTTATTGGGGTGGGGGGGCCAACGTCCTGACTTTC
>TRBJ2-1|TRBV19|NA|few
CASSMLGEGEQFF
TGTGCCAGTAGTATGCTAGGCGAGGGTGAGCAGTTCTTC
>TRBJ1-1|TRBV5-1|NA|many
CASGKTGQNTEAFF
TGCGCCAGCGGAAAAACAGGACAGAACACTGAAGCTTTCTTT
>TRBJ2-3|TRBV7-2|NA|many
CASSPQRDTQYF
TGTGCCAGCAGCCCCCAGCGAGATACGCAGTATTTT
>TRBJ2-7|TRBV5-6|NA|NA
CASSLAVEQYF
TGTGCCAGCAGCTTGGCGGTCGAGCAGTACTTC
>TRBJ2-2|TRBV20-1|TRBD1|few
CSARFPGQANTGELFF
TGCAGTGCTAGGTTCCCGGGACAGGCGAACACCGGGGAGCTGTTTTTT
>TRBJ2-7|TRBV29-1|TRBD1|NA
CSAGGQGVFSYEQYF
TGCAGCGCCGGGGGACAGGGGGTGTTCTCCTACGAGCAGTACTTC
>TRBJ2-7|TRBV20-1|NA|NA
CSAGATDFSYEQYF
TGCAGTGCTGGCGCAACGGACTTCTCCTACGAGCAGTACTTC
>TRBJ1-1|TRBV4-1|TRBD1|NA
CASSQYRGMTEAFF
TGCGCCAGCAGCCAATACAGGGGAATGACTGAAGCTTTCTTT
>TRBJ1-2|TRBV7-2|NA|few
CASSPDSLYGYTF
TGTGCCAGCAGTCCTGACAGCCTCTATGGCTACACCTTC
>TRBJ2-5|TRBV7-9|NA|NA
CASSLEYRARETQYF
TGTGCCAGCAGCTTAGAGTACAGGGCCAGAGAGACCCAGTACTTC
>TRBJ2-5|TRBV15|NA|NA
CATSRDKVTQYF
TGTGCCACCAGCAGAGATAAGGTTACCCAGTACTTC
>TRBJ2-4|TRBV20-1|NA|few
CSARVPGDGNIQYF
TGCAGTGCGCGAGTCCCGGGGGACGGCAACATTCAGTACTTC
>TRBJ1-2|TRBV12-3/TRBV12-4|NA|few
CASSFLGAEGYTF
TGTGCCAGCAGTTTTTTGGGGGCTGAGGGCTACACCTTC
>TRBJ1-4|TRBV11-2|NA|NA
CASTNDPGPGEKLFF
TGTGCCAGCACCAACGATCCGGGGCCGGGGGAAAAACTGTTTTTT